This paragraph covers one T cell receptor beta chain sequence. Its antigen is still unknown. All the donors were Caucasian adults who lived in Nashville, Tennessee. This specimen comes from a study of shared clonotypes between healthy human individuals. At the deep level, the assay was run. Some clones are missing from TCRdb's copy, which holds only in-frame ones; the method was immunoSEQ multiplex PCR. The sample shows about 1.4 million clones, roughly 96% of them seen only once. The V and J ends lost 6 bases and 3 bases respectively, with 14 bases between them. This CDR3 has 14 residues. CDR1 and CDR2 (germline): WSHSY, SAAADI. Findings of the study overall: Relative to memory subsets, naive subsets generally showed larger estimated richness.

This sequence was found in a man aged 25-45 years in good health. V and J are TRBV10-2 and TRBJ1-1; D is uncertain. Material: naive CD4+ T cells sorted from blood. Subset of the sample: CD45RA+ positively selected. CDR3 in DNA: TGCGCCAGCAGGACCACCCCAAGGGACACTGAAGCTTTCTTT. Amino acid sequence: CASRTTPRDTEAFF.